This TCR beta chain was sequenced during a study of Graves' ophthalmopathy and Graves' hyperthyroidism. Per germline, CDR1 MNHEY and CDR2 SVGAGI. V gave up 7 bases and J gave up 6 bases; unmatched junction bases: 10. CDR3 length: 14 amino acids. The study's findings and limits: Prediction of ophthalmopathy progression reached roughly 64% sensitivity and 72% to 80% specificity. Most expanded thyroid clonotypes above 0.001 frequency also appeared in blood.

In this sample, this clonotype turned up many times. Its specificity is not known. From RNA, the CDR3 regions of TCR beta chains were amplified and sequenced. Amplification began with first-round RT-PCR using HTBI primers, then second-round multiplex PCR was performed. One entry per CDR3 protein, called by TCRdb with MiXCR from the multiplex PCR reads. The sample shows over a million distinct CDR3 sequences, about two fifths of them seen only once. The study excluded patients with other autoimmune diseases, uncontrolled infections, pregnancy or lactation. The receptor comes from an adult man with Graves' hyperthyroidism. Sequencing was carried out using peripheral blood or thyroid tissue (not recorded which). The V and J genes are TRBV6-5 and TRBJ1-1; 8 nucleotides line up with TRBD1. CDR3 sequence: CASKMDRVLSEAFF. The CDR3 DNA is TGTGCCAGCAAGATGGACAGGGTTCTGTCTGAAGCTTTCTTT.